Listed below are T cell receptor beta chains from one sample, sequenced in a study of CD8+ T cells in alopecia areata. TCRdb's copy holds only in-frame clones and misses some; the assay was immunoSEQ multiplex PCR. The sample consists of under 150,000 clones, 56% of them appearing once. The sample consisted of CD4+ T cells sorted from blood, taken at week 24, from a patient treated with tofacitinib. Receptors originate from a human donor with alopecia areata. CDR3s include the opening cysteine and the closing phenylalanine or tryptophan.

TRBJ2-7 | TRBV5-1 | CASSQATGGYEQYF
TRBJ1-2 | TRBV29-1 | CSVEDLGEGSGYGYTF
TRBJ1-1 | TRBV29-1 | CSVEEMEGTEAFF
TRBJ1-2 | TRBV5-4 | CASSLAARMGGYTF
TRBJ2-5 | TRBV5-1 | CASSKGSETQYF
TRBJ2-1 | TRBV7-9 | CASTLRGGRDNEQFF
TRBJ1-5 | TRBV5-5 | CASSLGQGPDQPQHF
TRBJ2-1 | TRBV15 | CATSIDRVNTEQFF
TRBJ1-2 | TRBV15 | CATSGQGGYGYTF
TRBJ1-5 | TRBV2 | CASSPGGNQPQHF
TRBJ2-3 | TRBV7-2 | CASSFGTSGGADTQYF
TRBJ2-1 | TRBV10-2 | CASNDRGSYNEQFF
TRBJ2-1 | TRBV5-1 | CASSGGTSGLWEQFF
TRBJ1-2 | TRBV7-2 | CASSRDSLNLGYGYTF
TRBJ2-7 | TRBV29-1 | CSVSNSGYEQYF
TRBJ1-2 | TRBV6-6 | CASSYPQGATYGYTF
TRBJ1-1 | TRBV29-1 | CSVEGVTRTEAFF
TRBJ2-3 | TRBV23-1 | CASSQTIPGASSTDTQYF
TRBJ1-2 | TRBV4-3 | CASSQDTRGQDYGYTF
TRBJ1-5 | TRBV6-6 | CASSYGQGSNQPQHF
TRBJ2-3 | TRBV7-2 | CAPRSGGGAVTDTQYF
TRBJ2-6 | TRBV5-6 | CASSLETGSGANVLTF
TRBJ2-7 | TRBV6-5 | CASSYSISGGEQYF
TRBJ1-1 | TRBV6-5 | CASSNSDRVTEAFF
TRBJ2-5 | TRBV7-9 | CASSYGETQYF
TRBJ2-7 | TRBV27 | CASSLGGRAKQYF
TRBJ1-2 | TRBV29-1 | CSVAPRGFRNYGYTF
TRBJ1-6 | TRBV5-4 | CASSLSWGQGNSPLHF